Given below is one T cell receptor (beta chain) in context. The antigen is undetermined. The authors' processing: Junction-only sequences without quality scores were provided by ImmunoSEQ, so filtering was different. Profiling relied on immunoSEQ multiplex PCR, and the TCRdb table lists in-frame clones only, not all of them. That table is the source of V, J and clone size, and D and trimming were worked out from the DNA. The sample holds a few hundred thousand clones, approximately 97% seen once. This record belongs to a study of shared clonotypes between healthy human individuals. Findings and limits, study-wide: Sequencing depth was expected to affect clonotype sharing among donors.

The sample comprised naive CD4+ T cells sorted from blood. Stated subset: CD45RA+ positively selected. This TCR was recovered from a woman under 40 in good health.

DNA for the CDR3: TGCGCCAGCAGCCCCCGACAGGGACTGAACACTGAAGCTTTCTTT. Its protein product is CASSPRQGLNTEAFF. V is TRBV5-1 and J is TRBJ1-1; 7 bases align to TRBD1. This CDR3 is built from 15 residues. From germline, CDR1 is SGHRS and CDR2 YFSETQ. Germline trimming cut 4 bases from V and 0 bases from J; bases unmatched to any gene: 6. The complete variable domain, with remaining parts taken from reference TRBV5-1 and TRBJ1-1, reads KAGVTQTPRYLIKTRGQQVTLSCSPISGHRSVSWYQQTPGQGLQFLFEYFSETQRNKGNFPGRFSGRQFSNSRSEMNVSTLELGDSALYLCASSPRQGLNTEAFFGQGTRLTVV.